The source of this TCR beta chain is a study of neurological immune-mediated disorders. Study outcomes and limitations: No sharing of CDR3 amino acid sequences was observed among expanded clones across subjects, suggesting private repertoires in all groups.

In its sample, this clonotype was seen many times. What it binds is unknown. V gave up 2 bases and J gave up 3 bases, with 15 bases separating them. The CDR3 is made up of 15 amino acids. From germline, CDR1 is SGHRS and CDR2 YFSETQ. It was by 5'RACE with 10-nucleotide random UMIs that the cDNA was made. In every sequencing run, more than 170 million TCR-beta sequences were generated from 15-18 subjects. Each CDR3 protein gets one entry after TCRdb re-called the 5' RACE reads with MiXCR. The sample consists of under 70,000 distinct CDR3 sequences, under 4.5% of them appearing once. This chain uses TRBV5-1 with TRBJ2-7; D is unclear. This clonotype was obtained from a woman younger than 45 with multiple sclerosis. The sequenced sample consisted of PBMCs. The CDR3 DNA reads as TGCGCCAGCAGCTTAGGTCGCGGTGTGATCTACGAGCAGTACTTC. Translated: CASSLGRGVIYEQYF.